Below, one T cell receptor (beta chain) is given with its context. Clones were read by immunoSEQ multiplex PCR, and TCRdb kept only the in-frame ones, dropping some. The profile shows hundreds of thousands of clones, 85% to 90% of them singletons. The V and J ends lost 2 bases and 0 bases respectively, with 14 bases between them. The germline gives CDR1 SNHLY, CDR2 FYNNEI. This CDR3 spans 17 amino acids. The data belong to a study of blood T cell repertoires in COVID-19. Overall study: Sites across the United States, Italy and Spain contributed samples from acute and convalescent COVID-19.

Living in under 30 US areas, the participants were between roughly 18 and 89 years of age. Categorization into cohorts depended on clinical history that participants reported. Sequencing used PBMCs or T cells enriched from blood (not recorded which). This TCR came from a woman in her fifties or sixties in a cohort exposed to, infected with or recovered from COVID-19 (not recorded which). The chain has TRBV2 and TRBJ2-4; a weak D match, TRBD2 (6 bases). Here the CDR3 DNA reads TGTGCCAGCAGTGAACGCGGGGCCGGACTAGCCAAAAACATTCAGTACTTC. Translating gives CASSERGAGLAKNIQYF.